This T cell receptor (beta chain) derives from a study of Ad26.COV2.S vaccination and SARS-CoV-2 variants. Study in general: Ad26.COV2.S given intramuscularly, once or twice 56 days apart.

This sample's treatment: about 20 received Ad26.COV2.S at low or high dose, single or two shots; about 5 received placebo; per-sample allocation not given. At day 63 after the first vaccine or placebo injection, samples were drawn. The repertoire was sequenced with immunoSEQ multiplex PCR; TCRdb's copy has only in-frame clones and lacks some. The sample yields roughly 300,000 clones, about 87% seen once. V lost 4 bases to trimming and J lost 3 bases, with 20 bases between them. The CDR3 consists of 17 residues. In germline, CDR1 is SGHTS, CDR2 YDEGEE. Remarks on this clone: Its antigen is unknown.

Findings and limits, study-wide: Post-vaccination breadth of spike-specific CD8+ and CD4+ T cell responses was reportedly substantial.

The chain couples TRBV5-8 to TRBJ2-1, with D tentatively TRBD1 or TRBD2 (5 bases each). The sequence derives from a person between 18 and 65 years old who received the Ad26.COV2.S COVID-19 vaccine or a placebo. Sequencing was performed on peripheral blood, taken in a trial of Ad26.COV2.S vaccine versus placebo. In DNA, the CDR3 is TGTGCCAGCAGCGATTTTTTGGGGGAGTATATCTACAATGAGCAGTTCTTC. As protein: CASSDFLGEYIYNEQFF. Variable domain in full (rest from reference TRBV5-8 and TRBJ2-1): EAGVTQSPTHLIKTRGQQATLRCSPISGHTSVYWYQQALGLGLQFLLWYDEGEERNRGNFPPRFSGRQFPNYSSELNVNALELEDSALYLCASSDFLGEYIYNEQFFGPGTRLTVL.